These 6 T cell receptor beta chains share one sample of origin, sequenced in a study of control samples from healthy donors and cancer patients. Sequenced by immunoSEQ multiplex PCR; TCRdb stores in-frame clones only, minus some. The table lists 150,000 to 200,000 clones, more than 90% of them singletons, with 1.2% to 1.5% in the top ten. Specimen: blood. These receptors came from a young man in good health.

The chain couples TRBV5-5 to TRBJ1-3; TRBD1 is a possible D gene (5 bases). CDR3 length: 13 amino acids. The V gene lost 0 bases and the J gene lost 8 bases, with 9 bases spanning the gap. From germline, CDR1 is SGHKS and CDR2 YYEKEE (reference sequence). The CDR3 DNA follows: TGTGCCAGCAGCTTGGCCAGGGAGGACACCATATATTTT. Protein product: CASSLAREDTIYF.

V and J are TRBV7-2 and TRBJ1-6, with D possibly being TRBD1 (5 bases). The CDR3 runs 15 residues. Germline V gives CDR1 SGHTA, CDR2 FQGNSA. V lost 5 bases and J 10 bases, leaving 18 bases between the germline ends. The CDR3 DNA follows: TGTGCCAGCAGCGCCGGGGGTGGGTGGGCCTCACCCCTCCACTTT. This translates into CASSAGGGWASPLHF.

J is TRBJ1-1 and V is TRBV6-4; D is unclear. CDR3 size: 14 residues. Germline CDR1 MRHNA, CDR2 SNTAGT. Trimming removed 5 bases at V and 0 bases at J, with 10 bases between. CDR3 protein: CASSWGRMNTEAFF. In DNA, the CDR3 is TGTGCCAGCAGTTGGGGTCGGATGAACACTGAAGCTTTCTTT.

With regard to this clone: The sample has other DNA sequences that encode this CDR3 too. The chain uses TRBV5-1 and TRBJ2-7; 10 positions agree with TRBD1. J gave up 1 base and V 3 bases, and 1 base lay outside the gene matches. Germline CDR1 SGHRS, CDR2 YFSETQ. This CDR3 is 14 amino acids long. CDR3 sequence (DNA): TGCGCCAGCAGCTCGGGACAGGGGTCCTACGAGCAGTACTTC. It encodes CASSSGQGSYEQYF.

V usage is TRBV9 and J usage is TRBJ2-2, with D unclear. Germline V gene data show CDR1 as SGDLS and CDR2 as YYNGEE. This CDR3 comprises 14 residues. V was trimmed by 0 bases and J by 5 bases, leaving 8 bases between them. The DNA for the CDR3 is TGTGCCAGCAGCGTAGACTTTCGAACCGGGGAGCTGTTTTTT. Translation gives CASSVDFRTGELFF.

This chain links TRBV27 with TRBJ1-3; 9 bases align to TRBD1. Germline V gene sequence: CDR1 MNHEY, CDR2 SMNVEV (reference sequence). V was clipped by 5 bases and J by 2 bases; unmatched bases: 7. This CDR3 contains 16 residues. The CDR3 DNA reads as TGTGCCAGCAGTCCTGGGACAGGGCCGACTGGAAACACCATATATTTT. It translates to CASSPGTGPTGNTIYF.